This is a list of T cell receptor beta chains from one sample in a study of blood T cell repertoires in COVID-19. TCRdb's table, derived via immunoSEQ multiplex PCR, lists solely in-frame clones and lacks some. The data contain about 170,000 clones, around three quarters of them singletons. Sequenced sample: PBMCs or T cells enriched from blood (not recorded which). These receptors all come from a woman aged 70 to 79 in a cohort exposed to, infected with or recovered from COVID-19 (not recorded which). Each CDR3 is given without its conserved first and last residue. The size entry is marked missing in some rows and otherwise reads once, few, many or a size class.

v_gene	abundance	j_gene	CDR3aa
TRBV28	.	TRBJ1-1	ASRYQGYNTEAF
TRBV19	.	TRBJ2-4	ASRKGAGGRFQY
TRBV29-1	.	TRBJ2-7	RTGAEQY
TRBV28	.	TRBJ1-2	ASSIGTAYGYT
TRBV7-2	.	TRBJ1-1	ASSLATASAEAF
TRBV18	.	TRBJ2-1	ASSGSHNEQF
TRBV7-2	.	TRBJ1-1	ASNRGLGTEAF
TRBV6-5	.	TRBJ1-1	ASSYFRGDTEAF
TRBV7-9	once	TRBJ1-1	ASSLGGAAVQAF
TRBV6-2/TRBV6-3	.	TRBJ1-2	ASSPGGRLNYGYT
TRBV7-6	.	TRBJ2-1	ASSLRWQSYNEQF
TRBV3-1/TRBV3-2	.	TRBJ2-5	ASSQVPVAGGPLETQY
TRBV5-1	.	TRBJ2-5	ASSLGIGTGQETQY
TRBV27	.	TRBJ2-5	ASSSQGAETQY